This TCR beta chain was identified in a study of CD8+CD57+ T cells in acquired aplastic anemia. On the study more broadly: Average DNA yield from sorted CD4+ and CD8+ cells was roughly 3.1 ug. Healthy donor CD4+ samples were sequenced to a depth that averaged roughly 10 million reads. Notes on the study in general: Overlapping CD8+ CDR3 repertoires of patients and controls contained nearly 30 shared sequences. Controls did not differ significantly from patients in CD8+ Simpson's diversity.

This CDR3 region has 13 residues. Germline CDR1 and CDR2: LNHDA and SQIVND (reference sequence). The template used for profiling TCR beta VDJ and CDR3 was genomic DNA. In TCRdb, the reads were re-called with MiXCR into one record per CDR3 protein. This table holds 400,000 to 500,000 distinct CDR3 sequences, about 70% found once. This clonotype was found many times. The antigen is not known. The junction shows a germline mismatch at one end, possibly a read error. V is TRBV19 and J is TRBJ1-1; 8 bases are shared with TRBD1. The sequence was obtained from a human donor in good health, serving as a control. Input material: sorted CD4+, CD8+, or CD8+CD57+ T cells (not recorded which) from PBMCs. For the CDR3, the DNA is TGTGCCGGTAGTATGAACAGGGGGATTGAAGCTTTCTTT. This encodes CAGSMNRGIEAFF.